Listed below are T cell receptor beta chains from one sample, sequenced in a study of cytomegalovirus exposure and HLA in healthy donors. Sequenced by immunoSEQ multiplex PCR; TCRdb stores in-frame clones only, minus some. The sample has approximately 150,000 clones, approximately 79% seen once. Sequenced material: PBMCs. Source of these receptors: a man in his forties in good health and CMV-seropositive. The CDR3 runs from the conserved cysteine through the conserved F or W. Fields, in order: V gene, J gene, CDR3 protein.

>TRBV6-5|TRBJ2-3
CASNFGDTQYF
>TRBV4-2|TRBJ2-5
CASSQDLQETQYF
>TRBV6-1|TRBJ1-5
CASRKDYSNQPQHF
>TRBV6-1|TRBJ2-7
CASSEARTGGYEQYF
>TRBV13|TRBJ1-5
CASSLGGRAQQPQHF
>TRBV5-1|TRBJ1-1
CASGTGQVNTEAFF
>TRBV11-1|TRBJ2-2
CASSLNREFTGELFF
>TRBV7-9|TRBJ1-4
CASSLGQGGEKLFF
>TRBV29-1|TRBJ1-2
CSVDEETGSGYGYTF
>TRBV2|TRBJ2-3
CASSEEGRGTDTQYF
>TRBV15|TRBJ2-1
CATSRGRDREQFF
>TRBV11-2|-
CASSLSGYGTASYEQYF
>TRBV28|TRBJ2-7
CASRPYRGTDSYEQYF
>TRBV5-1|TRBJ1-2
CATRPGTGLEGYTF
>TRBV27|TRBJ2-2
CASSLSGGGAGELFF
>TRBV5-1|TRBJ2-2
CASSWGQGNTGELFF
>TRBV11-3|TRBJ1-3
CASSLGTGKGNTIYF
>TRBV9|TRBJ2-7
CASSVDLAGDEQYF
>TRBV30|TRBJ2-1
CARTSGGSEQFF
>TRBV18|TRBJ1-1
CASAKSETGYGTEAFF
>TRBV2|TRBJ2-7
CASRRLAASSYEQYF
>TRBV6-5|TRBJ2-1
CASSYPSSGDNEQFF
>TRBV28|TRBJ1-4
CASTEGGNEKLFF
>TRBV6-5|TRBJ2-7
CASSYLAGGTYEQYF
>TRBV5-6|TRBJ1-3
CASSPTGQGTSSGNTIYF
>TRBV5-5|TRBJ2-2
CASSLFYAGGTGELFF
>TRBV6-1|TRBJ1-4
CASSEYRRDEKLFF
>TRBV10-3|TRBJ2-2
CATRGNRANTGELFF
>TRBV19|TRBJ1-5
CASSEGTGVLQPQHF